The TCR beta chain under discussion was sequenced for a study of T-cell reconstitution after alpha-beta-depleted transplantation in children. V was trimmed by 3 bases and J by 5 bases, leaving 14 bases between them. The CDR3 contains 14 residues. Per germline, CDR1 WSHSY and CDR2 SAAADI. As it was prepared, the TCRbeta library received unique molecular identifiers. Each CDR3 protein is one row after TCRdb ran MiXCR on the PCR reads. Of hundreds of thousands of distinct CDR3 sequences in the sample, about an eighth were seen once. The source was PBMCs, collected from the stem cell graft. The genes are TRBV10-2 and TRBJ2-7; the D is unclear. The TCR comes from a human donor who donated a stem cell graft to a child with Fanconi anemia. CDR3 protein: CASSEVEPSHEQYF. CDR3 bases: TGCGCCAGCAGTGAAGTAGAGCCGTCCCACGAGCAGTACTTC.